These 11 T cell receptor beta chains were all obtained from the same sample, sequenced in a study of esophageal squamous cell carcinoma under preoperative chemotherapy. Time point noted: before preoperative PTX-NDP chemotherapy. TCRdb re-derived calls from the PCR reads in MiXCR, one entry per CDR3 protein. This sample has some 30,000 distinct CDR3 sequences; roughly 50% occur once, and the top ten carry about 12%. The biological material was taken from a patient given preoperative chemotherapy. The source of these receptors is a human donor with esophageal squamous cell carcinoma. The donor label of this sample is uncertain.

This clonotype was seen ten or more times. The V and J genes are TRBV7-2 and TRBJ2-5, with 11 bases aligning to TRBD2. There are 15 residues in the CDR3. Germline lookup yields CDR1 SGHTA and CDR2 FQGNSA. J gave up 11 bases and V 3 bases, and 11 bases lay outside the gene matches. The CDR3 reads CASSLAASGRNEQYF. CDR3 nucleotides: TGTGCCAGCAGCTTGGCCGCTAGCGGGAGGAATGAGCAGTACTTC. Filled out from reference TRBV7-2 and TRBJ2-5, the complete variable domain reads GAGVSQSPSNKVTEKGKDVELRCDPISGHTALYWYRQSLGQGLEFLIYFQGNSAPDKSGLPSDRFSAERTGGSVSTLTIQRTQQEDSAVYLCASSLAASGRNEQYFGPGTRLLVL.

The J gene is TRBJ2-2, the V gene TRBV6-1, with 7 bases that match TRBD1. From germline, CDR1 is MNHNS and CDR2 SASEGT. Trimming at V came to 6 bases and at J to 16 bases, leaving 20 bases not matched to a gene. CDR3 length: 15 residues. The CDR3 is CASSHGQVNTGAQFF. In nucleotides, the CDR3 is TGTGCCAGCAGCCACGGACAGGTGAACACCGGGGCGCAGTTTTTT.

V usage is TRBV6-5 and J usage is TRBJ1-1, with D possibly TRBD1 on 6 matching bases. The germline V gene encodes CDR1 MNHEY and CDR2 SVGAGI. V lost 3 bases and J 5 bases, leaving 10 bases between the germline ends. The CDR3 consists of 13 residues. The CDR3 DNA is TGTGCCAGCAGTTATAGGGGGGAAACTGAAGCTTTCTTT. This sequence encodes CASSYRGETEAFF.

At least ten counts were recorded for this clonotype. This chain uses TRBV12-3 or TRBV12-4 with TRBJ2-1, with no clear D. The CDR3 has 12 amino acids. Trimming cost V 2 bases and J 6 bases, with 5 bases left between them. CDR3 coding DNA: TGTGCCAGCAGTTTACTTGGCAATGAGCAGTTCTTC. It specifies CASSLLGNEQFF.

This clonotype occurred many times. The chain has TRBV6-5 and TRBJ2-5; the match to TRBD1 covers 10 bases. Germline CDR1 MNHEY, CDR2 SVGAGI. J gave up 4 bases and V 6 bases, and 2 bases lay outside the gene matches. This CDR3 contains 13 residues. DNA for the CDR3: TGTGCCAGCAGCCGACAGGGGGCAGAGACCCAGTACTTC. It yields the protein CASSRQGAETQYF.

This clonotype was picked up many times. A much more abundant neighbour one base away suggests this may be a read error. This sequence joins TRBV7-2 and TRBJ2-1, with 7 bases identical to TRBD2. This CDR3 is 13 amino acids long. V lost 5 bases, J lost 10 bases, and 8 bases stayed unmatched. Germline values: CDR1 SGHTA, CDR2 FQGNSA. DNA for the CDR3: TGTGCCAGCAGCCACGGGACTACCTACGAGCAGTTCTTC. Residues: CASSHGTTYEQFF.

At least ten counts were recorded for this clonotype. One base away lies a much larger clone, so this may be a sequencing read error. DNA for the CDR3: TGTGCCAGCAGCTTAGGACGGACAGGGGTATACAATGAGCAGTACTTC. It encodes CASSLGRTGVYNEQYF. The chain joins TRBV7-2 to TRBJ2-5, with 9 nucleotides matching TRBD1. After removal of 1 base from V and 11 bases from J, the junction contained 14 bases not matched to a gene. Germline assignment: CDR1 SGHTA and CDR2 FQGNSA. CDR3 size: 16 residues.

V and J are TRBV7-2 and TRBJ2-4; either TRBD1 or TRBD2 may supply D (6 bases each). With 9 bases removed from V and 13 bases from J, the gap between germline ends came to 25 bases. The CDR3 is 14 amino acids. Germline V CDR1 and CDR2: SGHTA, FQGNSA. The CDR3 DNA is TGTGCCAGGATCGGGGGCAGTAGACAAAACACCCAGTACTTC. Amino acids: CARIGGSRQNTQYF.

Comments on this clonotype: An end of the junction differs from the germline gene, which may be a read error. This chain joins TRBV6-5 and TRBJ2-3; the D gene is possibly TRBD2 (7 bases). Germline CDR1 MNHEY, CDR2 SVGAGI. This CDR3 contains 15 residues. Here the CDR3 DNA reads TGTGGCCGCAGTTTGGGGGCGGGAGCCAAAAACACGCAGTATTTC. Its protein is CGRSLGAGAKNTQYF.

This clonotype qualifies as medium-sized. This chain uses TRBV7-2 with TRBJ1-2; possibly TRBD1 for D (6 bases). V gave up 5 bases and J gave up 6 bases, with 19 bases separating them. The germline V gene has CDR1 SGHTA and CDR2 FQGNSA. The CDR3 runs to 15 residues. The CDR3, as DNA: TGTGCCAGCAGCCTCCGGGACACCCTTCGGGATGGCTACACCTTC. Amino acid sequence: CASSLRDTLRDGYTF.

V usage is TRBV19 and J usage is TRBJ1-1; D is possibly TRBD1 (5 bases). There are 16 residues in the CDR3. Germline V CDR1 and CDR2: LNHDA, SQIVND (reference sequence). Trimming took off 5 bases at V and 5 bases at J, with 21 bases between the two ends. The CDR3 loop is CASSPQGQGGRTEAFF. Written as DNA, the CDR3 is TGTGCCAGTAGTCCTCAAGGTCAGGGAGGGCGGACTGAAGCTTTCTTT.